This T cell receptor (beta chain) came from a study of glioma-infiltrating T cells. This clonotype has a count of ten or more. Trimming stripped 5 bases from V and 5 bases from J, with 12 bases between. CDR1 LNHDA and CDR2 SQIVND come from the germline V gene (reference sequence). This CDR3 region has 13 residues. Using RNA template, CDR3s of TCR alpha and beta were amplified with iRepertoire arm-PCR. One entry per CDR3 protein, called by TCRdb with MiXCR from the multiplex PCR reads. The sample contains some 110,000 distinct CDR3 sequences, roughly 24% of which appear only once. The material sequenced was glioma tissue, nonneoplastic brain tissue, or PBMCs (not recorded which). This TCR derives from a human donor with low-grade glioma or glioblastoma, undergoing nonglioma brain surgery, or in good health (not recorded which). The J gene is TRBJ2-5, the V gene TRBV19; D might be TRBD2 (5 bases). The CDR3 DNA follows: TGTGCCAGTAGTTTCGGACTTATGGAGACCCAGTACTTC. Encoded protein: CASSFGLMETQYF.